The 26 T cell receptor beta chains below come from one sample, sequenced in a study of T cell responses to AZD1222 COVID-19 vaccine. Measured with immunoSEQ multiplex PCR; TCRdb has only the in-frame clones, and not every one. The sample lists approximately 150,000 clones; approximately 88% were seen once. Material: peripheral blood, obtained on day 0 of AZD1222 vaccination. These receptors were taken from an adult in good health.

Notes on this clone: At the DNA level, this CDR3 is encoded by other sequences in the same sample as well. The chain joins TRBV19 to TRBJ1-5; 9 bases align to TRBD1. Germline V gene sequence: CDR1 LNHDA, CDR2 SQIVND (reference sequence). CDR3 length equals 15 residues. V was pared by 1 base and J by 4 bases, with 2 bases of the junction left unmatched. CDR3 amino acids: CASSIGQGGNQPQHF. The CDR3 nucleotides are TGTGCCAGTAGTATAGGACAGGGGGGTAATCAGCCCCAGCATTTT.

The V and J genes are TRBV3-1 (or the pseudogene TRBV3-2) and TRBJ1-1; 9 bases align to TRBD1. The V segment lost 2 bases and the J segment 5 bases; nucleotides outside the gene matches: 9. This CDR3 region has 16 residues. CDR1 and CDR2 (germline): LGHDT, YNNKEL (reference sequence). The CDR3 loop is CASSQLGTGRGTEAFF. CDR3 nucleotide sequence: TGTGCCAGCAGCCAACTGGGGACAGGGCGTGGGACTGAAGCTTTCTTT.

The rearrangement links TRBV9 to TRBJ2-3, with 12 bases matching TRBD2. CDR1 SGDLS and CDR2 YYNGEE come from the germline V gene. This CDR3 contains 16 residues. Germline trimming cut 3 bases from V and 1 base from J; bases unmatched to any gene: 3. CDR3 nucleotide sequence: TGTGCCAGCAGCGAGACTAGCGGGGGCCGCACAGATACGCAGTATTTT. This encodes CASSETSGGRTDTQYF. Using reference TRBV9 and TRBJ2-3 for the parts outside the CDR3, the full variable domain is DSGVTQTPKHLITATGQRVTLRCSPRSGDLSVYWYQQSLDQGLQFLIQYYNGEERAKGNILERFSAQQFPDLHSELNLSSLELGDSALYFCASSETSGGRTDTQYFGPGTRLTVL.

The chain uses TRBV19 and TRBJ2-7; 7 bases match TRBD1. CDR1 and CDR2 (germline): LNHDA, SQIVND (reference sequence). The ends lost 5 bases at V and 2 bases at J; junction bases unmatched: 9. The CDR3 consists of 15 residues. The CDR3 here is CASSPRRTGTYEQYF. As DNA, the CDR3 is TGTGCCAGTAGTCCTCGCAGGACAGGAACCTACGAGCAGTACTTC.

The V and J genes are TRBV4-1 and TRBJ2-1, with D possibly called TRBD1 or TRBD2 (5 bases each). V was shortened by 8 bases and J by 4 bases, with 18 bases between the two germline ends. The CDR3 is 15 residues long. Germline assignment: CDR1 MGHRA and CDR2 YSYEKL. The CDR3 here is CASGFDSGEYNEQFF. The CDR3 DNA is TGCGCCAGCGGGTTTGACAGCGGAGAGTACAATGAGCAGTTCTTC.

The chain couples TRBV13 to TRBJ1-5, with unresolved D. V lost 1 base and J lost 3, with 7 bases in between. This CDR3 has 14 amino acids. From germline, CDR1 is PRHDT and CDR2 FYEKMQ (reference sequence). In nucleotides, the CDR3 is TGTGCCAGCAGCTTAGCAGGCTCCAATCAGCCCCAGCATTTT. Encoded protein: CASSLAGSNQPQHF. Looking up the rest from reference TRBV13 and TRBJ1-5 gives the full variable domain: AAGVIQSPRHLIKEKRETATLKCYPIPRHDTVYWYQQGPGQDPQFLISFYEKMQSDKGSIPDRFSAQQFSDYHSELNMSSLELGDSALYFCASSLAGSNQPQHFGDGTRLSIL.

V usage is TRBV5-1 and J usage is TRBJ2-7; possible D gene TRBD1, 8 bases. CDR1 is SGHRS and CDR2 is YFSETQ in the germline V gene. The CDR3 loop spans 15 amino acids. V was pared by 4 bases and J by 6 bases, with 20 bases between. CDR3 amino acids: CASSLGGGRGREQYF. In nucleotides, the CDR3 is TGCGCCAGCAGCCTTGGCGGGGGCAGGGGGCGCGAGCAGTACTTC.

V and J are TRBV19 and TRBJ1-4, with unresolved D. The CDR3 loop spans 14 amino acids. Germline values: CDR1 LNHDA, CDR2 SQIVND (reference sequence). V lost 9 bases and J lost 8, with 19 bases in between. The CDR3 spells CASSSVGKGEKLFF. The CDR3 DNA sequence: TGTGCCAGCAGCAGCGTAGGGAAAGGAGAAAAACTGTTTTTT.

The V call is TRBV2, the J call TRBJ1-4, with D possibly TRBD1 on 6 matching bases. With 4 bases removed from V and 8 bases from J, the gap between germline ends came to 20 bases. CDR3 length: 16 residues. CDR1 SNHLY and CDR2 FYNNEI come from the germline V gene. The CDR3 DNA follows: TGTGCCAGCAGTGGGCCCCGGGGAGAGGGGGGCGAAAAACTGTTTTTT. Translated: CASSGPRGEGGEKLFF.

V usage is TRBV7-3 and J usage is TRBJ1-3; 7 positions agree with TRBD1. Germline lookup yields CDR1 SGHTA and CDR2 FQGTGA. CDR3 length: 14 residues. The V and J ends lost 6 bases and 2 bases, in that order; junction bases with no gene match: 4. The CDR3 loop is CASSPDRAGNTIYF. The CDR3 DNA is TGTGCCAGCAGTCCTGACAGGGCTGGAAACACCATATATTTT. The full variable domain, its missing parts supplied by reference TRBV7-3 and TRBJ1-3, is GAGVSQTPSNKVTEKGKYVELRCDPISGHTALYWYRQSLGQGPEFLIYFQGTGAADDSGLPNDRFFAVRPEGSVSTLKIQRTERGDSAVYLCASSPDRAGNTIYFGEGSWLTVV.

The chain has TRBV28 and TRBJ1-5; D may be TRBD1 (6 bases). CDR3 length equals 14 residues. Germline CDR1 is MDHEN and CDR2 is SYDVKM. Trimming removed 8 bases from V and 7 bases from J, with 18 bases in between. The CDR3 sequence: CASFSPGVWQPQHF. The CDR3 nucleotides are TGTGCCAGCTTTAGCCCAGGGGTGTGGCAGCCCCAGCATTTT.

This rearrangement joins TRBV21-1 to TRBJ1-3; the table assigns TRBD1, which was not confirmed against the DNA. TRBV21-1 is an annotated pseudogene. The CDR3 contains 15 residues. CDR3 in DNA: TGTGCCAGCAGCAAAGCCACAGGGCGCGGAAACACCATATATTTT. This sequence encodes CASSKATGRGNTIYF.

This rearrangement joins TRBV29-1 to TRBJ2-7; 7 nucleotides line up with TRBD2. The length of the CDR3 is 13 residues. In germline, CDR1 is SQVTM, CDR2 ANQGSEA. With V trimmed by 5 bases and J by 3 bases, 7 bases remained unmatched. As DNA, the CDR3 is TGCAGCGTTAGCCGGGACTACCTCTACGAGCAGTACTTC. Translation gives CSVSRDYLYEQYF.

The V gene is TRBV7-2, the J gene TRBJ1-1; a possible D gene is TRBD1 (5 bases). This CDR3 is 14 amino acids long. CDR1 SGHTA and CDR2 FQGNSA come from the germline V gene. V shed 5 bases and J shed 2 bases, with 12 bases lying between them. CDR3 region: CASSAGHRNTEAFF. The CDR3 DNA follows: TGTGCCAGCAGCGCAGGACACCGAAACACTGAAGCTTTCTTT.

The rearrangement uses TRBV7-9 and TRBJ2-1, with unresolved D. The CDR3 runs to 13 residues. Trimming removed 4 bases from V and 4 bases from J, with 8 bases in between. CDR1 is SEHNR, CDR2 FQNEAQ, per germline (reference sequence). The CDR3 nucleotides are TGTGCCAGCAGCTGGACGGAGTACAATGAGCAGTTCTTC. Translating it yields CASSWTEYNEQFF.

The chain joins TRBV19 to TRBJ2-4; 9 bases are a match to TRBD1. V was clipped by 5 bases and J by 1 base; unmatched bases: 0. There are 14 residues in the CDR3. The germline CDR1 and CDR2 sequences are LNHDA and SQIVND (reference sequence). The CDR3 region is CASSGQGAKNIQYF. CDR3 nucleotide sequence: TGTGCCAGTAGTGGACAGGGGGCCAAAAACATTCAGTACTTC. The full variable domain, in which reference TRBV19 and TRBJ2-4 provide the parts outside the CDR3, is DGGITQSPKYLFRKEGQNVTLSCEQNLNHDAMYWYRQDPGQGLRLIYYSQIVNDFQKGDIAEGYSVSREKKESFPLTVTSAQKNPTAFYLCASSGQGAKNIQYFGAGTRLSVL.

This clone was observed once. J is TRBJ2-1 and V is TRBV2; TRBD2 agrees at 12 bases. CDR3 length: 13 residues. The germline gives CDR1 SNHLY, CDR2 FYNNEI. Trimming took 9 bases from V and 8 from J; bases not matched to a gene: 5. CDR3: CASRTSGTDEQFF. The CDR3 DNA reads TGTGCCAGTAGGACTAGCGGGACCGATGAGCAGTTCTTC.

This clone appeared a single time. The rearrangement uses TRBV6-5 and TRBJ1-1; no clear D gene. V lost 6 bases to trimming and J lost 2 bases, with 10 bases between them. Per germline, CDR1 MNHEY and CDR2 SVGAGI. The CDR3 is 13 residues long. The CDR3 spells CASSISTNTEAFF. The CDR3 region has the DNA TGTGCCAGCAGCATTTCGACCAACACTGAAGCTTTCTTT.

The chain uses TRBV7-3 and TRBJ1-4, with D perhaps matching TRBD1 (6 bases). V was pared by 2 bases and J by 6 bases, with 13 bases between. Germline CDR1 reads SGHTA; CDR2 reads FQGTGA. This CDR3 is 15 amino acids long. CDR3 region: CASSLGRAGDEKLFF. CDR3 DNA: TGTGCCAGCAGCTTAGGACGGGCAGGGGATGAAAAACTGTTTTTT.

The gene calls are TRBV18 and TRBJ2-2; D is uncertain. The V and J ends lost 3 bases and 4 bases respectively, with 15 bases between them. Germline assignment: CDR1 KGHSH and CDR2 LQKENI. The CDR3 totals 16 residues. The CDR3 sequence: CASSPSRPDGTGELFF. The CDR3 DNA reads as TGTGCCAGCTCACCTTCTAGACCCGACGGCACCGGGGAGCTGTTTTTT.

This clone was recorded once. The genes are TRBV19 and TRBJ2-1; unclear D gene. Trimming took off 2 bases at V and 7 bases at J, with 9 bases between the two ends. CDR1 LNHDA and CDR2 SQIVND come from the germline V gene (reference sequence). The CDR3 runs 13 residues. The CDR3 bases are TGTGCCAGTAGTATAAGTAATGATAATGAGCAGTTCTTC. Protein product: CASSISNDNEQFF.

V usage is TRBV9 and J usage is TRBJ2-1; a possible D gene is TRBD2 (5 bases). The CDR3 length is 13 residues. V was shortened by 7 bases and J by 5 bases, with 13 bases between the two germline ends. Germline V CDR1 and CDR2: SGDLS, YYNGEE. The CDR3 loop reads CASLRGGDNEQFF. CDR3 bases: TGTGCCAGCCTACGGGGTGGGGACAATGAGCAGTTCTTC.

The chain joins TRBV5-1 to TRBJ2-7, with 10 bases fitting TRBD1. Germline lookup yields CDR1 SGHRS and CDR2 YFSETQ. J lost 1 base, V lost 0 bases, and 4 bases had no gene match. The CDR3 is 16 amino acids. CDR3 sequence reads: CASSLAWDRGSYEQYF. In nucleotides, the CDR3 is TGCGCCAGCAGCTTGGCGTGGGACAGGGGATCCTACGAGCAGTACTTC. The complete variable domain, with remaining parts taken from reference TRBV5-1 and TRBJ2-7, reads KAGVTQTPRYLIKTRGQQVTLSCSPISGHRSVSWYQQTPGQGLQFLFEYFSETQRNKGNFPGRFSGRQFSNSRSEMNVSTLELGDSALYLCASSLAWDRGSYEQYFGPGTRLTVT.

The CDR3 region is CASSPPYEQYF. As DNA, the CDR3 is TGTGCCAGCTCACCACCGTACGAGCAGTACTTC. The chain has TRBV18 and TRBJ2-7; D unresolved. The germline V gene has CDR1 KGHSH and CDR2 LQKENI. V lost 0 bases and J 4 bases, leaving 1 base between the germline ends. CDR3 length: 11 residues.

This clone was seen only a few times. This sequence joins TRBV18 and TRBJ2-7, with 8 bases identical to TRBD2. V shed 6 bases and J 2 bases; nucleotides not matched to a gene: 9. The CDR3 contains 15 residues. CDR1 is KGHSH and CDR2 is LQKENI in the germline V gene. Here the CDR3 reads CASSRGAPGPYEQYF. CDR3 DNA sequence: TGTGCCAGCTCGCGGGGGGCCCCGGGACCCTACGAGCAGTACTTC.

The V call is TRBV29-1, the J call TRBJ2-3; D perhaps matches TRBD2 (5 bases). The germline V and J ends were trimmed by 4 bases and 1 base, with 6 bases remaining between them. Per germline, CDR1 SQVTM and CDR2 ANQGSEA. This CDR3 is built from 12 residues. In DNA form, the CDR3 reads TGCAGCGTTGTGCGGGGCACAGATACGCAGTATTTT. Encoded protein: CSVVRGTDTQYF.